This record looks at one TCR beta chain sequence and its context. Its antigen is unknown. The data are from a study of T cells in Graves' hyperthyroidism and ophthalmopathy. Amplified regions were TCR beta CDR3 sequences from RNA transcripts. HTBI primers were the set used in a first-round RT-PCR of the TCR CDR3. TCRdb reanalysed the multiplex PCR reads using MiXCR and keeps one entry per CDR3 protein. The data contain 480,000 or so distinct CDR3 sequences, around 43% of them singletons. The CDR3 sequence is 13 residues long. The V end lost 4 bases, the J end lost 2 bases, and 8 bases lay between the germline ends. Germline assignment: CDR1 SNHLY and CDR2 FYNNEI. Study-wide results and caveats: The model predicted ophthalmopathy a median roughly six months before onset.

Patients were excluded for uncontrolled infection, other autoimmune disease, pregnancy or lactation. Each diagnosis was grounded in clinical symptoms, serum thyroxine and TRAb, thyroid ultrasound, and orbital computed tomography. This TCR was sampled from an adult woman with Graves' disease, either hyperthyroidism or ophthalmopathy (not recorded which). The V call is TRBV2, the J call TRBJ2-5; tentatively, D is TRBD1 (5 bases). The sequenced sample consisted of peripheral blood or thyroid tissue (not recorded which). CDR3 loop: CASSGQSQETQYF. CDR3 DNA sequence: TGTGCCAGCAGTGGACAGTCTCAAGAGACCCAGTACTTC. The full variable domain, completed using reference TRBV2 and TRBJ2-5, is EPEVTQTPSHQVTQMGQEVILRCVPISNHLYFYWYRQILGQKVEFLVSFYNNEISEKSEIFDDQFSVERPDGSNFTLKIRSTKLEDSAMYFCASSGQSQETQYFGPGTRLLVL.